This TCR beta chain derives from a study of early T cells in non-severe SARS-CoV-2 infection. Study context: Chains stayed unpaired after sequencing of bulk RNA from unsorted whole blood.

This clonotype was picked up many times. Individual cDNA molecules were tagged with unique molecular identifiers. TCRdb reanalysed the 5' RACE reads using MiXCR and keeps one entry per CDR3 protein. The data hold 30,000 or so distinct CDR3 sequences, with about 5.8% observed a single time. This CDR3 has 16 amino acids. J lost 0 bases, V lost 4 bases, and 6 bases had no gene match. Germline CDR1 and CDR2: SGDLS and YYNGEE. The origin of this receptor is an adult who was a healthcare worker with PCR-confirmed SARS-CoV-2 infection or an uninfected control (not recorded which). This rearrangement joins TRBV9 to TRBJ2-3, with TRBD2 identical over 9 bases. Source material: whole blood. In DNA form, the CDR3 reads TGTGCCAGCAGCTTCAGCGGGGGGAGAAGCACAGATACGCAGTATTTT. Residues: CASSFSGGRSTDTQYF.